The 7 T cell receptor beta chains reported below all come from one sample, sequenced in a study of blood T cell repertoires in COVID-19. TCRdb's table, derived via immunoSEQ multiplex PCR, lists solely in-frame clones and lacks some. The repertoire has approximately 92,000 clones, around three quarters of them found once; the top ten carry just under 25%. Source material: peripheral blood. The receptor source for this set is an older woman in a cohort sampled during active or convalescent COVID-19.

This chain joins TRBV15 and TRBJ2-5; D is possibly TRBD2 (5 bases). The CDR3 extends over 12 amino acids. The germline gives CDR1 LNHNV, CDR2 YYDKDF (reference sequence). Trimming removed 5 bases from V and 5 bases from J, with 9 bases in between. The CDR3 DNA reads TGTGCCACCAGCGGCCAGCGGGAGACCCAGTACTTC. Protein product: CATSGQRETQYF.

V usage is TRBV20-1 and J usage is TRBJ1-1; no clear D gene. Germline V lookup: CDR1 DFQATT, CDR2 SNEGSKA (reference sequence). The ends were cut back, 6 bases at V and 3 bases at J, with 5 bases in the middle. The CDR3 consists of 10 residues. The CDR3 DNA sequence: TGCAGTGCCATGTACACTGAAGCTTTCTTT. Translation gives CSAMYTEAFF.

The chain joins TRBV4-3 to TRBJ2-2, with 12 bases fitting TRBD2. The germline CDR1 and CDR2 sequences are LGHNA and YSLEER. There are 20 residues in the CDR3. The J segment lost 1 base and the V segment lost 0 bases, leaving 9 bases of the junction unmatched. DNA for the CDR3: TGCGCCAGCAGCCAAGACTTGTTACTAGCGGGGGGCCTGAACACCGGGGAGCTGTTTTTT. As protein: CASSQDLLLAGGLNTGELFF.

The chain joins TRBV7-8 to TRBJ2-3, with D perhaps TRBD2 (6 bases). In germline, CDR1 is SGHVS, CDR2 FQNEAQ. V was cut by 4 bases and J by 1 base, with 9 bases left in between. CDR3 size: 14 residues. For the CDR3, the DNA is TGTGCCAGCAGCTCATCGGGGGGCACAGATACGCAGTATTTT. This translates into CASSSSGGTDTQYF.

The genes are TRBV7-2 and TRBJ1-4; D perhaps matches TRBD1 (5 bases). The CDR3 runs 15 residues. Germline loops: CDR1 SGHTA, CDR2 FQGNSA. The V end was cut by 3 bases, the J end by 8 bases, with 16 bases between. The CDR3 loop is CASSFRQGVGEKLFF. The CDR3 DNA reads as TGTGCCAGCAGCTTTAGGCAGGGTGTGGGAGAAAAACTGTTTTTT.

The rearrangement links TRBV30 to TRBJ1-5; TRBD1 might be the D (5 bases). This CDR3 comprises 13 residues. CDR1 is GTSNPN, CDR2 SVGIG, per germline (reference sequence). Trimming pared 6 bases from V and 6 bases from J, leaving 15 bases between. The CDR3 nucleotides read TGTGCCTGCGGGACTGGTAGTTTTCAGCCCCAGCATTTT. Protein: CACGTGSFQPQHF.

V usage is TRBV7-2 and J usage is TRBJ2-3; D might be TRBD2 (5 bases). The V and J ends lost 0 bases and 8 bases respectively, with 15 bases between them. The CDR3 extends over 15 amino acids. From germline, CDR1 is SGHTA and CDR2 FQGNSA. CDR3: CASSLAGLESGTQYF. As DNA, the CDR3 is TGTGCCAGCAGCTTAGCGGGTCTAGAAAGCGGTACGCAGTATTTT.